These 22 T cell receptor beta chains originate from one sample sequenced in a study of patients and donors after allogeneic stem cell transplantation. TCRdb called the RT-PCR reads again in MiXCR, with one record for every CDR3 protein. The top ten clones hold just under 50% of a sample with about 23,000 distinct CDR3 sequences, around 28% of them seen once. Input material: blood, either unsorted or a sorted T cell fraction (not recorded which). These TCRs come from a human donor who was either an allogeneic HSCT recipient or a stem cell or donor lymphocyte infusion donor (not recorded which). It is not recorded whose cells these are; they may come from a transplant donor.

This chain joins TRBV11-2 and TRBJ1-4; 10 bases agree with TRBD1. CDR1 is SGHAT and CDR2 is FQNNGV in the germline V gene. V lost 5 bases to trimming and J lost 8 bases; unmatched junction nucleotides: 11. The CDR3 length is 16 residues. CDR3 in amino acids: CASSPFDRGPQEKLFF. CDR3 sequence (DNA): TGTGCCAGCAGCCCGTTCGACAGGGGGCCGCAAGAAAAACTGTTTTTT.

The J gene is TRBJ2-5, the V gene TRBV29-1, with D perhaps matching TRBD1 (6 bases). V lost 7 bases and J lost 1, with 10 bases in between. Germline CDR1 SQVTM, CDR2 ANQGSEA. This CDR3 has 12 residues. As DNA, the CDR3 is TGCAGCGCTGGACAGCTCCAAGAGACCCAGTACTTC. Translating gives CSAGQLQETQYF.

This sequence joins TRBV13 and TRBJ2-3, with TRBD2 matching over 15 bases. After removal of 6 bases from V and 6 bases from J, the junction contained 7 bases not matched to a gene. This CDR3 has 16 residues. Per the germline V gene, CDR1 is PRHDT and CDR2 is FYEKMQ (reference sequence). This CDR3 reads CASSPRTSGGEDTQYF. For the CDR3, the DNA is TGTGCCAGCAGTCCGCGGACTAGCGGGGGGGAGGATACGCAGTATTTT.

This clonotype was recorded a few times. This chain uses TRBV25-1 with TRBJ1-6; no firm D call. Per germline, CDR1 MGHDK and CDR2 SYGVNS. This CDR3 has 14 residues. With 6 bases removed from V and 0 bases from J, the gap between germline ends came to 6 bases. DNA of the CDR3: TGTGCCAGCAGCGTTAGCTCCTATAATTCACCCCTCCACTTT. Protein product: CASSVSSYNSPLHF. The variable domain in full, with the rest retrieved from reference TRBV25-1 and TRBJ1-6, is EADIYQTPRYLVIGTGKKITLECSQTMGHDKMYWYQQDPGMELHLIHYSYGVNSTEKGDLSSESTVSRIRTEHFPLTLESARPSHTSQYLCASSVSSYNSPLHFGNGTRLTVT.

The table lists this clonotype with a few counts. The V gene is TRBV3-1, the J gene TRBJ1-1; D possibly corresponds to TRBD1 (6 bases). The germline gives CDR1 LGHDT, CDR2 YNNKEL (reference sequence). The CDR3 runs to 11 residues. V lost 9 bases to trimming and J lost 6 bases, with 11 bases between them. CDR3 DNA sequence: TGTGCCAGTACAGGGTCCGCTGAAGCTTTCTTT. Residues: CASTGSAEAFF.

This clonotype appeared a few times. V gene TRBV12-3 or TRBV12-4 combines with J gene TRBJ1-6; 8 bases are shared with TRBD1. CDR3 size: 16 residues. Losses at the gene ends were 6 bases for V and 7 bases for J; bases not matched to a gene: 11. Written as DNA, the CDR3 is TGTGCCAGCAGCCGCACGCCTCAGGGGGCGAATTCACCCCTCCACTTT. This gives the protein CASSRTPQGANSPLHF.

This chain connects TRBV5-8 to TRBJ1-2; 9 bases agree with TRBD1. The CDR3 has 13 residues. The trim removed 4 bases at V and 5 bases at J, leaving 3 bases unmatched. Looked up from germline, CDR1 is SGHTS and CDR2 is YDEGEE. The CDR3 protein is CASSTGTGYGYTF. For the CDR3, the DNA is TGTGCCAGCAGCACCGGGACAGGGTATGGCTACACCTTC.

This clonotype was seen more than once but under ten times. This rearrangement joins TRBV10-3 to TRBJ1-4, with TRBD1 as a possible D gene (6 bases). CDR1 and CDR2 from the germline V gene are ENHRY and SYGVKD. The ends were cut back, 3 bases at V and 7 bases at J, with 9 bases in the middle. The CDR3 length is 13 residues. The CDR3 coding sequence is TGTGCCATCAGTGATTGGACAGCTGAAAAACTGTTTTTT. Translated, it gives CAISDWTAEKLFF.

This clonotype turned up a few times. J is TRBJ1-6 and V is TRBV6-5; possibly TRBD1 for D (6 bases). CDR1 is MNHEY, CDR2 SVGAGI, per germline. The V gene lost 8 bases and the J gene lost 7 bases, with 15 bases spanning the gap. This CDR3 contains 14 residues. The CDR3 protein is CASGTGQKNSPLHF. As DNA, the CDR3 is TGTGCCAGCGGTACAGGGCAGAAGAATTCACCCCTCCACTTT.

The rearrangement joins TRBV7-2 to TRBJ1-2; D is unresolved. This CDR3 has 14 amino acids. V lost 3 bases and J 8 bases, leaving 16 bases between the germline ends. Germline CDR1 reads SGHTA; CDR2 reads FQGNSA. The CDR3 bases are TGTGCCAGCAGCTTTAGTGTGAACCTCCTGGGCTACACCTTC. It translates to CASSFSVNLLGYTF.

The count of this clonotype is one. The chain employs TRBV2 and TRBJ2-7; D is uncertain. V dropped 8 bases and J dropped 2 bases, with 7 bases sitting between them. CDR3 length: 11 amino acids. Germline values: CDR1 SNHLY, CDR2 FYNNEI. The CDR3 DNA follows: TGTGCCAGCGGTCTCACCTACGAGCAGTACGTC. As protein: CASGLTYEQYV.

The chain uses TRBV10-3 and TRBJ2-7, with D possibly being TRBD1 or TRBD2 (5 bases each). This CDR3 has 16 amino acids. CDR1 is ENHRY and CDR2 is SYGVKD in the germline V gene. Trimming stripped 2 bases from V and 4 bases from J, with 18 bases between. In DNA, the CDR3 is TGTGCCATCAGTGAGGGTGGTCGGGGCGGCGCATACGAGCAGTACGTC. Amino acids: CAISEGGRGGAYEQYV.

The chain uses TRBV12-3 or TRBV12-4 and TRBJ2-5; D possibly corresponds to TRBD2 (7 bases). The CDR3 has 15 amino acids. V was shortened by 6 bases and J by 2 bases, with 16 bases between the two germline ends. The CDR3 DNA sequence: TGTGCCAGCAGGTACAGGGAGGGATTACAAGAGACCCAGTACTTC. Translating gives CASRYREGLQETQYF.

Details on this clonotype: A much larger clonotype is one base distant, so this may be a read error. The chain carries TRBV29-1 and TRBJ1-1; no reliable D call. The CDR3 is 11 residues long. The ends were cut back, 2 bases at V and 1 base at J, with 2 bases in the middle. Germline V gene data show CDR1 as SQVTM and CDR2 as ANQGSEA. CDR3 region: CSVERNTEAFF. The CDR3 DNA sequence: TGCAGCGTTGAACGGAACACTGAAGCTTTCTTT.

The rearrangement uses TRBV6-5 and TRBJ2-3; D might be TRBD1 (5 bases). Per the germline V gene, CDR1 is MNHEY and CDR2 is SVGAGI. The germline V and J ends were trimmed by 2 bases and 0 bases, with 12 bases remaining between them. This CDR3 region has 16 residues. The CDR3 region is CASSYMGPRSTDTQYF. In DNA form, the CDR3 reads TGTGCCAGCAGTTACATGGGGCCCCGAAGCACAGATACGCAGTATTTT.

This clonotype was counted a few times. The rearrangement uses TRBV20-1 and TRBJ1-1, with 8 bases lining up with TRBD1. This CDR3 contains 13 residues. V lost 6 bases to trimming and J lost 2 bases; unmatched junction nucleotides: 5. CDR1 and CDR2 (germline): DFQATT, SNEGSKA (reference sequence). This CDR3 is CSAQGARNTEAFF. The CDR3 DNA is TGCAGTGCCCAGGGGGCAAGAAACACTGAAGCTTTCTTT.

J is TRBJ2-1 and V is TRBV5-1; D unclear. Trimming removed 3 bases from V and 0 bases from J, with 7 bases in between. This CDR3 is built from 14 residues. CDR1 is SGHRS, CDR2 YFSETQ, per germline. DNA of the CDR3: TGCGCCAGCAGCTCGTTTAGCTCCTACAATGAGCAGTTCTTC. Translating gives CASSSFSSYNEQFF.

The chain has TRBV13 and TRBJ2-5; TRBD2 agrees at 12 bases. CDR1 and CDR2 (germline): PRHDT, FYEKMQ (reference sequence). With 2 bases clipped from V and 3 bases from J, the junction kept 7 bases outside the gene matches. This CDR3 comprises 17 residues. The CDR3 coding sequence is TGTGCCAGCAGCTTATCGGCTAGCGGGGGGGTAGAAGAGACCCAGTACTTC. Translation gives CASSLSASGGVEETQYF.

This clonotype was seen a handful of times. This chain connects TRBV5-1 to TRBJ1-1, with D maybe TRBD1 (5 bases). CDR1 is SGHRS, CDR2 YFSETQ, per germline. With 4 bases removed from V and 5 bases from J, the gap between germline ends came to 15 bases. CDR3 length equals 14 residues. CDR3 sequence (DNA): TGCGCCAGCAGCAAACCGGGACCGGGGACTGAAGCTTTCTTT. This encodes CASSKPGPGTEAFF.

This clonotype was seen repeatedly, ten times or more. The chain carries TRBV12-3 or TRBV12-4 and TRBJ1-1; TRBD1 aligns across 7 bases. V dropped 1 base and J dropped 5; count of bases not matched to a gene: 1. The CDR3 is 13 residues long. Here the CDR3 DNA reads TGTGCCAGCAGTTTAGGCAGGGGGACTGAAGCTTTCTTT. As protein: CASSLGRGTEAFF.

This chain joins TRBV7-9 and TRBJ1-4; D may be TRBD1 (5 bases). Deletions cut 7 bases from V and 7 bases from J, with 16 bases between. The CDR3 runs 14 residues. Germline V CDR1 and CDR2: SEHNR, FQNEAQ (reference sequence). This CDR3 is CASTISGASEKLFF. The CDR3 coding sequence is TGTGCCAGCACCATATCCGGGGCGAGTGAAAAACTGTTTTTT.

Written as DNA, the CDR3 is TGCGCCAGCAGCTTGGTTTGCGGGGGGGCTTGGCAAGAGACCCAGTACTTC. Translating it yields CASSLVCGGAWQETQYF. The V and J genes are TRBV5-1 and TRBJ2-5; 9 bases are shared with TRBD2. Looked up from germline, CDR1 is SGHRS and CDR2 is YFSETQ. The CDR3 contains 17 residues. V gave up 0 bases and J gave up 2 bases; unmatched junction bases: 8.